This T cell receptor beta chain was identified during a study of metastatic and nonmetastatic thyroid tumors. In the study overall: Repertoires from malignant and benign thyroid patients were compared across blood and tumor or nodule tissue. The study's findings and limits: Significantly greater TCR beta diversity was reportedly found in malignant thyroid tumors than in benign nodules (in blood and tumor).

Ahead of thyroid surgery, no patient had received treatment of any kind. The CDR3 length is 16 residues. The trim removed 9 bases at V and 0 bases at J, leaving 11 bases unmatched. Per the germline V gene, CDR1 is MDHEN and CDR2 is SYDVKM. This clone has a handful of counts. Its antigen remains unidentified. TCRdb ran MiXCR on the PCR reads. The top ten hold around 3.9% of the sample, which has 37,000 or so clones, about 16% seen once. The sequence was collected from a female donor with papillary thyroid cancer or a benign thyroid nodule (not recorded which). Some clones in this sample may be carry-over from other donors' samples. What was sequenced was blood. The chain combines TRBV28 with TRBJ2-7; TRBD1 matches at 10 bases. The CDR3 DNA follows: TGTGCCAGTAGTCCCTGTGGGACAGGGGCCTCCTACGAGCAGTACTTC. This gives the protein CASSPCGTGASYEQYF.